The following is a T cell receptor beta chain sequence with its context. Antigen: not known. This record belongs to a study of blood T cells in healthy people across ages. Points from the study as a whole: Comparison with aged donors showed that long-lived donors had more naive CD4+ cells and higher diversity.

V shed 3 bases and J shed 7 bases, with 14 bases lying between them. Germline V gene sequence: CDR1 SGDLS, CDR2 YYNGEE. The CDR3 is 13 residues long. A second roughly 6 to 11 cycle PCR used barcoded and J-beta primers. TCRdb recomputed calls from the 5' RACE reads with MiXCR, one row per CDR3 protein. Of 550,000 to 650,000 distinct CDR3 sequences detected, 25% to 35% appear once; the ten largest clones hold about 3.9%. The sample was also reused in another study, on T cells of mothers and their children.

The V gene is TRBV9, the J gene TRBJ2-7, with D perhaps given as TRBD1 or TRBD2 (5 bases each). This sequence originates from a boy younger than 10 in good health. The sample was blood. The CDR3 is CASSGGEYSEQYF. The CDR3 DNA sequence: TGTGCCAGCAGCGGAGGGGAATATAGTGAGCAGTACTTC.